Listed below are T cell receptor beta chains from one sample, sequenced in a study of Tregs in tolerant kidney transplant recipients. Repertoires were generated with immunoSEQ multiplex PCR, while TCRdb's copy carries only in-frame clones and drops some. This table has 90,000 or so clones, roughly 93% appearing once. The specimen was CD4+ T cells from blood (PBMCs), collected 12 months after the transplant. Every receptor here comes from a human patient who received a combined kidney and bone marrow transplant. Some T cells could come from the graft donor. CDR3s include the opening cysteine and the closing phenylalanine or tryptophan. The D gene is left open where the match is weak. Only some rows state a clone size, as once, few, many or a class for expanded clones.

size	V	J	D	DNA	CDR3
-	TRBV18	TRBJ1-5	-	TGTGCCAGCTCACCCCAGGGTGGAGGCAATCAGCCCCAGCATTTT	CASSPQGGGNQPQHF
-	TRBV19	TRBJ2-7	-	TGTGCCAGTAGTGGTCAGGGTTACGAGCAGTACTTC	CASSGQGYEQYF
once	TRBV4-2	TRBJ1-3	-	TGTGCCAGCAGCGCCCAGGGGAGAAGAAACACCATATATTTT	CASSAQGRRNTIYF
-	TRBV4-2	TRBJ2-5	TRBD2	TGTGCCAGCAGCCAAGATCCCCACTCTTCTAGCGGGGTTCAAGAGACCCAGTACTTC	CASSQDPHSSSGVQETQYF
-	TRBV9	TRBJ2-6	TRBD1	TGTGCCAGCAGCCACGAGTGGACAGGGGAAGACTCTGGGGCCAACGTCCTGACTTTC	CASSHEWTGEDSGANVLTF
-	TRBV11-3	TRBJ2-7	-	TGTGCCAGCAGCCCGATAGAGGGCGAGCAGTACTTC	CASSPIEGEQYF
-	TRBV7-2	TRBJ2-7	TRBD2	TGTGCCAGCAGCCTCAGCGGGGGTGGAGAGCAGTACTTC	CASSLSGGGEQYF
-	TRBV7-6	TRBJ2-7	TRBD2	TGTGCCAGCAGCTTTACCCTAGCGGCCATCTCCTACGAGCAGTACTTC	CASSFTLAAISYEQYF
-	TRBV10-3	TRBJ2-7	TRBD2	TGTGCCATCAGTCCCAGCGGGGGGGCCTCCTACGAGCAGTACTTC	CAISPSGGASYEQYF
-	TRBV28	TRBJ1-6	-	TGTGCCAGCACTGGGACAACAAGCTCCTATAATTCACCCCTCCACTTT	CASTGTTSSYNSPLHF
-	TRBV4-1	TRBJ2-2	-	TGCGCCAGCAGCCAAGGCCTCCCCTATCCGGGTGCCGGGGAGCTGTTTTTT	CASSQGLPYPGAGELFF
-	TRBV29-1	TRBJ2-7	-	TGCAGCGTTGTCGTCAGGGCCTACGAGCAGTACTTC	CSVVVRAYEQYF
-	TRBV5-8	TRBJ2-5	-	TGTGCCAGCAGCCCGATGGTGGGGGGTGAGACCCAGTACTTC	CASSPMVGGETQYF
-	TRBV9	TRBJ2-1	-	TGTGCCAGCAGCGCTAAGAATCGGGATGAGCAGTTCTTC	CASSAKNRDEQFF
-	TRBV7-3	TRBJ2-5	TRBD2	TGTGCCAGCAGGGGACTAGCGGAGGCAGCGGAGACCCAGTACTTC	CASRGLAEAAETQYF
few	TRBV13	TRBJ1-3	TRBD1	TGTGCCAGCAGGAGGACAGGGAGGAATGGAAACACCATATATTTT	CASRRTGRNGNTIYF
-	TRBV27	TRBJ2-7	TRBD1	TGTGCCAGCAGTCAAATTACAGGGGTCGAGCAGTACTTC	CASSQITGVEQYF
-	TRBV6-5	TRBJ1-5	-	TGTGCCAGCAGACCCCCCGGGAGTAGCAATCAGCCCCAGCATTTT	CASRPPGSSNQPQHF
-	TRBV2	TRBJ2-4	-	TGTGCCAGCAGTGATAACCCTATCCCCGTTCGGTACTTC	CASSDNPIPVRYF
-	TRBV5-1	TRBJ2-1	TRBD1	TGCGCCAGCAGCTTGAATACGCCGGGACAGAGTAACAATGAGCAGTTCTTC	CASSLNTPGQSNNEQFF
once	TRBV7-3	TRBJ1-1	-	TGTGCCAGCAGCCTAGCGGGGGGTTTGAACACTGAAGCTTTCTTT	CASSLAGGLNTEAFF
-	TRBV4-3	TRBJ2-7	TRBD1	TGCGCCAGCAGCCAAGTTTGGGACAGTTCCTACGAGCAGTACTTC	CASSQVWDSSYEQYF
once	TRBV6-5	TRBJ1-1	-	TGTGCCAGCAGTTACCAGGGGATGAACACTGAAGCTTTCTTT	CASSYQGMNTEAFF
-	TRBV30	TRBJ2-7	TRBD2	TGTGCCTGGAGCCCCGGGGGGTCTTACTCCTACGAGCAGTACTTC	CAWSPGGSYSYEQYF
-	TRBV28	TRBJ1-1	-	TGTGCCAGCAGTCCCTTTGGGCGGGGTGTGAACACTGAAGCTTTCTTT	CASSPFGRGVNTEAFF
-	TRBV10-2	TRBJ2-2	TRBD2	TGCGCCAGCAGTGAACGGCGGGGGGGTCCCGGGGAGCTGTTTTTT	CASSERRGGPGELFF
-	TRBV7-7	TRBJ1-5	-	TGTGCCAGCAGCTTAGCGAGGAATCAGCCCCAGCATTTT	CASSLARNQPQHF
-	TRBV5-1	TRBJ2-7	TRBD2	TGCGCCAGCAGCTTGGAAGCGGGACTTGAGCAGTACTTC	CASSLEAGLEQYF
-	TRBV5-1	TRBJ2-1	-	TGCGCCAGCAGCTTTGTAGGGGACAATGAGCAGTTCTTC	CASSFVGDNEQFF
once	TRBV4-1	TRBJ2-4	TRBD2	TGCGCCAGCAGCCAAGAAGGGAGGACTAGAAAAAACATTCAGTACTTC	CASSQEGRTRKNIQYF
-	TRBV11-2	TRBJ2-7	-	TGTGCCAGCAGTGTAGGGGTCGAGCAGTACTTC	CASSVGVEQYF
-	TRBV5-4	TRBJ2-5	-	TGTGCCAGCAGTCGTCGAGGGCCGGCCGAGACCCAGTACTTC	CASSRRGPAETQYF
-	TRBV9	TRBJ1-4	TRBD1	TGTGCCAGCAGCGTAGCAGGGGGCGAGGAAAAACTGTTTTTT	CASSVAGGEEKLFF
-	TRBV27	TRBJ2-7	-	TGTGCCAGCAACCCGGGGGGCTTGGAGCAGTACTTC	CASNPGGLEQYF
-	TRBV18	TRBJ2-1	-	TGTGCCAGCTCACCACAGTGGAGCTCCTACAATGAGCAGTTCTTC	CASSPQWSSYNEQFF
-	TRBV14	TRBJ2-2	-	TGTGCCAGCAGCCCCCTCCGCGGGACCTATGCGAACACCGGGGAGCTGTTTTTT	CASSPLRGTYANTGELFF
few	TRBV6-1	TRBJ1-4	-	TGTGCCAGCAGTGTTACGGGACACCATGAAAAACTGTTTTTT	CASSVTGHHEKLFF
-	TRBV27	TRBJ2-1	TRBD2	TGTGCCAGCAGTTTATGGTCGGGGGGTACTGAGCAGTTCTTC	CASSLWSGGTEQFF
-	TRBV7-9	TRBJ1-5	-	TGTGCCAGCAGCTTAATCGGGGTGGGGTCTTCCAATCAGCCCCAGCATTTT	CASSLIGVGSSNQPQHF
-	TRBV27	TRBJ1-1	-	TGTGCCATCGGGAGAACGAACACTGAAGCTTTCTTT	CAIGRTNTEAFF
-	TRBV11-2	TRBJ1-1	-	TGTGCCAGCAGCTTAGGGGGCGCCGGCACTGAAGCTTTCTTT	CASSLGGAGTEAFF
-	TRBV27	TRBJ1-1	-	TGTGCCAGCAGTTTAGAGGCAGCCGAAGATTTCATGAACACTGAAGCTTTCTTT	CASSLEAAEDFMNTEAFF
-	TRBV7-6	TRBJ1-2	-	TGTGCCAGCAGCCGACGAGGGTACGATGGCTACACCTTC	CASSRRGYDGYTF
-	TRBV27	TRBJ2-7	TRBD1	TGTGCCAGCAGTTGGGGACAGGGGGCCTACGAGCAGTACTTC	CASSWGQGAYEQYF
once	TRBV5-1	TRBJ1-1	-	TGCGCCAGCAGCTTACAGAGAAACACTGAAGCTTTCTTT	CASSLQRNTEAFF
-	TRBV19	TRBJ2-3	-	TGTGCCAGTAGTATAATGGGGAGACTCCTCACAGATACGCAGTATTTT	CASSIMGRLLTDTQYF
-	TRBV7-2	TRBJ2-1	TRBD2	TGTGCCAGCAGCTTAGCAACTAGCGTGGCGAGGAATGAGCAGTTCTTC	CASSLATSVARNEQFF
-	TRBV6-6	TRBJ1-2	-	TGTGCCAGCAGTCTATTACAGGGAAACTATGGCTACACCTTC	CASSLLQGNYGYTF
-	TRBV7-3	TRBJ2-7	TRBD1	TGTGCCAGCAGCAACCGGGACAGCGTCTTCTACGAGCAGTACTTC	CASSNRDSVFYEQYF
-	TRBV6-5	TRBJ1-2	TRBD1	TGTGCCAGCAGAATCCTGAAGACAGGGTACTATGGCTACACCTTC	CASRILKTGYYGYTF
-	TRBV7-2	TRBJ1-2	-	TGTGCCAGCAGCTACCTAACAGTTAATGGCTACACCTTC	CASSYLTVNGYTF
-	TRBV2	TRBJ2-1	-	TGTGCCAGCAGTGATGACAGGATAGGGCAGTTCTTC	CASSDDRIGQFF
-	TRBV7-3	TRBJ1-4	-	TGTGCCAGCAGCTTAACACCTCGGGGGGGCGGGAATGAAAAACTGTTTTTT	CASSLTPRGGGNEKLFF
once	TRBV5-6	TRBJ1-3	TRBD1	TGTGCCAGCAGCCAGCTCCGGGACAGGCACTCTGGAAACACCATATATTTT	CASSQLRDRHSGNTIYF
-	TRBV7-3	TRBJ2-1	-	TGTGCCAGCAGCTTAGGACTTAGCTCCTACAATGAGCAGTTCTTC	CASSLGLSSYNEQFF